This T cell receptor beta chain is from a study of PD-L1 blockade in urothelial cancer. As for the study in general: Blood was analyzed 3 weeks (second dose) and 6 weeks after treatment start.

The CDR3 loop spans 12 amino acids. With 4 bases removed from V and 4 bases from J, the gap between germline ends came to 7 bases. Germline V CDR1 and CDR2: SGHAT, FQNNGV. Time point of the sample: peripheral blood 6 weeks after treatment start. Pretreatment sampling and on-treatment sampling together yielded between 1 and 8 samples for each patient. Only in-frame clones appear in the TCRdb table, and some are missing; sequencing was by immunoSEQ multiplex PCR. This table has roughly 120,000 clones, around 93% appearing once. The rearrangement links TRBV11-2 to TRBJ2-5; D not resolved. The source is a man aged 60 to 69 with urothelial cancer. This specimen was PBMCs, taken around atezolizumab (anti-PD-L1) treatment. Here the CDR3 DNA reads TGTGCCAGCAGCTATGGGCTAGAGACCCAGTACTTC. Encoded protein: CASSYGLETQYF.